The clone carrying this T cell receptor (beta chain) was observed at least ten times. Antigen: not known. This record belongs to a study of radiotherapy plus CTLA-4 blockade in lung cancer. Study in general: With over 25% of patients having disease control, objective responses were seen in roughly 18%. Study findings and constraints: TCR clones from tumors expanded in blood after radiotherapy plus ipilimumab. Early blood T cell clone dynamics, with interferon-beta, were reported to best predict response.

The data were produced by immunoSEQ multiplex PCR, yet TCRdb's version contains in-frame clones alone and is incomplete. The sample holds about 43,000 clones, 60% to 70% seen once. The junction had 11 bases not matched to a gene; V was cut back by 4 bases and J by 0 bases. The CDR3 length is 18 residues. Germline CDR1 SEHNR, CDR2 FQNEAQ (reference sequence). Receiving focal radiation plus CTLA-4 blockade with ipilimumab were patients who had chemo-refractory metastatic non-small-cell lung cancer. The sequencing used peripheral blood, collected from a patient treated with radiotherapy plus ipilimumab. This clonotype was obtained from a human donor with non-small cell lung cancer who had a partial response to radiotherapy plus ipilimumab. The rearrangement uses TRBV7-9 and TRBJ1-3; 8 bases agree with TRBD1. The CDR3 DNA is TGTGCCAGCAGCTCTGACAGGGGCGCCTGGGGCTCTGGAAACACCATATATTTT. This sequence encodes CASSSDRGAWGSGNTIYF.